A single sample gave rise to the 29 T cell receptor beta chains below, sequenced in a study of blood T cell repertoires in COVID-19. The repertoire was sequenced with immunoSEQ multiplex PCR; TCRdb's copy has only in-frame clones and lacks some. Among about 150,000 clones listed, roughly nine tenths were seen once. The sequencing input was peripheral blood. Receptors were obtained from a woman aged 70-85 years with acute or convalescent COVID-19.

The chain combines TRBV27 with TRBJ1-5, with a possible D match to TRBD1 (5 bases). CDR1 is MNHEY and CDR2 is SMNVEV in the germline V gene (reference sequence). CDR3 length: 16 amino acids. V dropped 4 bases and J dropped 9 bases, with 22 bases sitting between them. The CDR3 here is CASSSPGPGVAGPQHF. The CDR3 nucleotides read TGTGCCAGCAGTTCCCCTGGGCCGGGGGTGGCGGGGCCCCAGCATTTT.

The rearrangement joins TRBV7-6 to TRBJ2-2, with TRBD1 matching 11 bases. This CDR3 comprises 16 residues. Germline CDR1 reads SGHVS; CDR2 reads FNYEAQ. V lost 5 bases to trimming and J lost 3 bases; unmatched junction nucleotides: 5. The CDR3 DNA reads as TGTGCCAGCAGCATAGGGACAGGGGGATACACCGGGGAGCTGTTTTTT. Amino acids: CASSIGTGGYTGELFF.

The CDR3 DNA reads TGTGCCAGCAGCCAGGGGTCTAGTCTAGCGGGGGGGAATGAGCAGTTCTTC. This gives the protein CASSQGSSLAGGNEQFF. J is TRBJ2-1 and V is TRBV7-6; TRBD2 matches at 12 bases. This CDR3 has 17 residues. Germline V CDR1 and CDR2: SGHVS, FNYEAQ. Trimming at V came to 5 bases and at J to 7 bases, leaving 12 bases not matched to a gene.

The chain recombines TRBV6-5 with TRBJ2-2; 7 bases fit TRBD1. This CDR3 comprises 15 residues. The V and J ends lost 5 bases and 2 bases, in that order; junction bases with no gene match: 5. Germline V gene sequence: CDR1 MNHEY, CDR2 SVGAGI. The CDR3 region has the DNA TGTGCCAGCAGTACGGACAGGACCAACACCGGGGAGCTGTTTTTT. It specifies CASSTDRTNTGELFF.

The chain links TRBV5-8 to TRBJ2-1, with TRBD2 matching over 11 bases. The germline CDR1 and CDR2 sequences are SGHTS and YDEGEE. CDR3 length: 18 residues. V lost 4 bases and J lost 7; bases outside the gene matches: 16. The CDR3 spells CASSRKDSGGATWNEQFF. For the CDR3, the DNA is TGTGCCAGCAGCCGAAAAGATAGCGGGGGGGCCACCTGGAATGAGCAGTTCTTC.

This chain's CDR3 is CASRGAGGLNTEAFF. CDR3 DNA: TGTGCCAGCAGGGGGGCAGGGGGTTTGAACACTGAAGCTTTCTTT. The chain carries TRBV27 and TRBJ1-1, with 7 nucleotides matching TRBD1. The J segment lost 0 bases and the V segment lost 6 bases, leaving 7 bases of the junction unmatched. The germline V gene encodes CDR1 MNHEY and CDR2 SMNVEV (reference sequence). The CDR3 is 15 residues long.

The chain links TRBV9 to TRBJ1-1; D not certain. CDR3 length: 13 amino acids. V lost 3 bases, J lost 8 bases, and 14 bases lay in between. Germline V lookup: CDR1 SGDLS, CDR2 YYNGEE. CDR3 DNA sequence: TGTGCCAGCAGCGCGATGGGGAGCAGAGAAGCTTTCTTT. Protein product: CASSAMGSREAFF.

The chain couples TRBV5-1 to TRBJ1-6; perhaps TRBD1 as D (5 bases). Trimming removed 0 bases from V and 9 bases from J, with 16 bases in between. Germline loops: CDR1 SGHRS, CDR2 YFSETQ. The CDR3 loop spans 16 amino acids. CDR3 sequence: CASSLAGQGYGSPLHF. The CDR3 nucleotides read TGCGCCAGCAGCTTGGCCGGGCAGGGTTACGGTTCACCCCTCCACTTT.

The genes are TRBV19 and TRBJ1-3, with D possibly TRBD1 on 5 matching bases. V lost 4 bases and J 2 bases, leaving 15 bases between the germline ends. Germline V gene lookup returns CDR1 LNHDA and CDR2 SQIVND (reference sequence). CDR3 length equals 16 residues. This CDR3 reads CASSRGLSLAGNTIYF. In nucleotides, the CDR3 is TGTGCCAGTAGTAGGGGCCTATCACTCGCTGGAAACACCATATATTTT.

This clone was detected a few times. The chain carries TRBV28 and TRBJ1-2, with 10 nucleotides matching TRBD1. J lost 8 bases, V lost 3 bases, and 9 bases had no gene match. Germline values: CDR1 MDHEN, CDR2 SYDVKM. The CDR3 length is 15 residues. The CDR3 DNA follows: TGTGCCAGCAGTTTTTTGCCCGGGACAGGGGTCGGCTACACCTTC. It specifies CASSFLPGTGVGYTF.

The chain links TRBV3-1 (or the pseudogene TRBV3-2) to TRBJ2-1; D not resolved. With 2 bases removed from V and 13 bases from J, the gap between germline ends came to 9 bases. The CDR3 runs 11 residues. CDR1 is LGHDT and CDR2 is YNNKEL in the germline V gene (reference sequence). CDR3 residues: CASSQISSQFF. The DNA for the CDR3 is TGTGCCAGCAGCCAAATATCCTCCCAGTTCTTC.

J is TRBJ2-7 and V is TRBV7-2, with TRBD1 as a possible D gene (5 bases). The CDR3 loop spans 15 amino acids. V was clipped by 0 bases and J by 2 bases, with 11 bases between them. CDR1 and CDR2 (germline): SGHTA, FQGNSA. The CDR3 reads CASSLAPTDTYEQYF. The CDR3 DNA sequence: TGTGCCAGCAGCTTAGCCCCGACAGATACCTACGAGCAGTACTTC. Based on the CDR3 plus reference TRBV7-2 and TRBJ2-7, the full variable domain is GAGVSQSPSNKVTEKGKDVELRCDPISGHTALYWYRQSLGQGLEFLIYFQGNSAPDKSGLPSDRFSAERTGGSVSTLTIQRTQQEDSAVYLCASSLAPTDTYEQYFGPGTRLTVT.

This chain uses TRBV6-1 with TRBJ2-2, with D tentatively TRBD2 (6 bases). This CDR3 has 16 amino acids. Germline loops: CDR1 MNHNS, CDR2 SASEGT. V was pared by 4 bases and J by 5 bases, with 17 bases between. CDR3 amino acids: CASSGLLVGRTGELFF. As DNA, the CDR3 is TGTGCCAGCAGTGGACTACTTGTTGGGAGGACCGGGGAGCTGTTTTTT.

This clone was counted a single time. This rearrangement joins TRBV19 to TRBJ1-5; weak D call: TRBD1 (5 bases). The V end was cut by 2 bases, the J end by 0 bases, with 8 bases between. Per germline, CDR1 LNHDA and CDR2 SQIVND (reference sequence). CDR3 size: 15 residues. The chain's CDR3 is CASSIWGDSNQPQHF. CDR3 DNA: TGTGCCAGTAGTATATGGGGGGATAGCAATCAGCCCCAGCATTTT. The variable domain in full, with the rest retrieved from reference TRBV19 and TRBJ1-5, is DGGITQSPKYLFRKEGQNVTLSCEQNLNHDAMYWYRQDPGQGLRLIYYSQIVNDFQKGDIAEGYSVSREKKESFPLTVTSAQKNPTAFYLCASSIWGDSNQPQHFGDGTRLSIL.

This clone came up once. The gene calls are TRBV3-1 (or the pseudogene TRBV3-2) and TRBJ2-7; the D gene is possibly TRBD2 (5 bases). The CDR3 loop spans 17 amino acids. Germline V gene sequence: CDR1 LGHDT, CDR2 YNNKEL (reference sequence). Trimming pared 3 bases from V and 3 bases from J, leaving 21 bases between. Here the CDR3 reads CASSHSLPGDIFYEQYF. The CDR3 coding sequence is TGTGCCAGCAGCCACTCCCTTCCCGGGGATATCTTCTACGAGCAGTACTTC.

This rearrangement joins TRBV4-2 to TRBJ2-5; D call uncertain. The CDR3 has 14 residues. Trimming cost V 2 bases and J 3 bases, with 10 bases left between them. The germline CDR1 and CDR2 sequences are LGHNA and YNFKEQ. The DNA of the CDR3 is TGTGCCAGCAGCCAATCTGCAATAGAAGAGACCCAGTACTTC. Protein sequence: CASSQSAIEETQYF.

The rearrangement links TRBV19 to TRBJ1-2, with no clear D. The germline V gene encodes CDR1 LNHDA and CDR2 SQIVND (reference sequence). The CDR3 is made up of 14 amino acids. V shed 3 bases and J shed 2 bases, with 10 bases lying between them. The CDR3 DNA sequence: TGTGCCAGTAGTATTGGCAGATCCAACTATGGCTACACCTTC. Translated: CASSIGRSNYGYTF.

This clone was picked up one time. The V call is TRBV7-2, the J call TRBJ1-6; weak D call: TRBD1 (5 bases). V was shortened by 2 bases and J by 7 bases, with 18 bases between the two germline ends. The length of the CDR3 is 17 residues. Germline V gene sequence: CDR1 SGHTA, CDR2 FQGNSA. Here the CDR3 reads CASSLSWVGRGNSPLHF. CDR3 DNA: TGTGCCAGCAGCTTATCCTGGGTAGGAAGGGGCAATTCACCCCTCCACTTT.

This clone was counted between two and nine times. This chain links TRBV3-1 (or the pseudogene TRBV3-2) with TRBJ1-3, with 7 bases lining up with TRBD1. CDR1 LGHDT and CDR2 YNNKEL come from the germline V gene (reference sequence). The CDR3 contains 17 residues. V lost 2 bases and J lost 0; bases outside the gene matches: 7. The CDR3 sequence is CASSQNTGAFSGNTIYF. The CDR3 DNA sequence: TGTGCCAGCAGCCAAAACACAGGGGCCTTCTCTGGAAACACCATATATTTT.

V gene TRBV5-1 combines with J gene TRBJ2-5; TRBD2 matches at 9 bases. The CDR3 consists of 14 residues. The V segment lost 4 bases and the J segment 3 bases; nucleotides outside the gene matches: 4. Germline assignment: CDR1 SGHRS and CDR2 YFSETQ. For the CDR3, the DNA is TGCGCCAGCAGCAAAAGGACTAGCGAAGAGACCCAGTACTTC. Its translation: CASSKRTSEETQYF.

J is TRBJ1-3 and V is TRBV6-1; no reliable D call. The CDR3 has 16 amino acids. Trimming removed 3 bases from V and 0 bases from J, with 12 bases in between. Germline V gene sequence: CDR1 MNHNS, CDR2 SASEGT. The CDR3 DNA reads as TGTGCCAGCAGTGAGACGGGGTACAGCTCTGGAAACACCATATATTTT. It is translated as CASSETGYSSGNTIYF.

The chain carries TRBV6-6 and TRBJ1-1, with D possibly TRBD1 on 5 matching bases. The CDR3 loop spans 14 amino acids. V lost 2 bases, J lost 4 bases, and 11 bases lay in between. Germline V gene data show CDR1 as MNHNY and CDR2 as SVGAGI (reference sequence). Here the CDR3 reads CASSYLSGGTEAFF. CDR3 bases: TGTGCCAGCAGTTACCTTAGCGGGGGCACTGAAGCTTTCTTT.

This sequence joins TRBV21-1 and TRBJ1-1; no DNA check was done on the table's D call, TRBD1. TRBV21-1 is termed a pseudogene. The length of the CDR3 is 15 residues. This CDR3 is CASSKSGRATVEAFF. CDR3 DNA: TGTGCCAGCAGCAAATCGGGCAGGGCGACAGTTGAAGCTTTCTTT.

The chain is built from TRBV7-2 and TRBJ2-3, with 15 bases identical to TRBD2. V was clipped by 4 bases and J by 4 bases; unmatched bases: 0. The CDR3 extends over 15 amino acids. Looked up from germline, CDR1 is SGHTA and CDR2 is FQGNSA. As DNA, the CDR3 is TGTGCCAGCAGCTGGACTAGCGGGGGGGCAGATACGCAGTATTTT. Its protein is CASSWTSGGADTQYF.

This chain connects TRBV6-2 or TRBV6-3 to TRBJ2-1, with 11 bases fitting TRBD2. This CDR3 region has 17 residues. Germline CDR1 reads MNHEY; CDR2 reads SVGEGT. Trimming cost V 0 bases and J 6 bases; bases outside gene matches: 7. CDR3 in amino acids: CASSYSSGLAAPNEQFF. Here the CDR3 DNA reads TGTGCCAGCAGTTACTCCTCGGGACTAGCGGCGCCCAATGAGCAGTTCTTC.

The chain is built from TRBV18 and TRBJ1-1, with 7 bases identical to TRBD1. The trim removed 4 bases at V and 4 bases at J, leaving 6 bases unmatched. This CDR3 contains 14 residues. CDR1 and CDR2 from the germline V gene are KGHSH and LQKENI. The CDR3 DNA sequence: TGTGCCAGCTCACTATCGACAGGGAGCACTGAAGCTTTCTTT. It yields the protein CASSLSTGSTEAFF.

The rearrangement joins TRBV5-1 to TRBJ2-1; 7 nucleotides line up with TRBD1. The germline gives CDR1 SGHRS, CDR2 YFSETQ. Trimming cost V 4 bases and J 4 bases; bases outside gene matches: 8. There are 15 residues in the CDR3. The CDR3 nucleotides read TGCGCCAGCAGCGAAGACAGGGCCCCATACAATGAGCAGTTCTTC. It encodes CASSEDRAPYNEQFF. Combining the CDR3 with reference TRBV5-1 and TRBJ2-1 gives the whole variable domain KAGVTQTPRYLIKTRGQQVTLSCSPISGHRSVSWYQQTPGQGLQFLFEYFSETQRNKGNFPGRFSGRQFSNSRSEMNVSTLELGDSALYLCASSEDRAPYNEQFFGPGTRLTVL.

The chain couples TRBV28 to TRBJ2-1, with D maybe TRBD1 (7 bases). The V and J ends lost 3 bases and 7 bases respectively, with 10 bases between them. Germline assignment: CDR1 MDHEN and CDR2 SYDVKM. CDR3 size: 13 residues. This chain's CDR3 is CASSFAGGNEQFF. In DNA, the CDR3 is TGTGCCAGCAGTTTTGCAGGGGGGAATGAGCAGTTCTTC.

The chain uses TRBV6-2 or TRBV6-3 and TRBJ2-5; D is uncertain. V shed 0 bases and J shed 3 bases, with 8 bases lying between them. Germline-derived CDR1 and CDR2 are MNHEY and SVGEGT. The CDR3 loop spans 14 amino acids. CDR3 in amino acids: CASSYSSRKETQYF. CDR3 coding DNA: TGTGCCAGCAGTTACTCATCCAGGAAAGAGACCCAGTACTTC.